This T cell receptor beta chain comes out of a study of blood T cell repertoires in COVID-19. On the study more broadly: Both acute and convalescent COVID-19 samples were obtained from the United States, Italy and Spain. PBMCs, B-cell-depleted T cells, or T cells provided the cDNA or gDNA that made up the material.

Methods used by the authors: Cell counts per sample came from amplifying reference gene primers. Sequencing used immunoSEQ multiplex PCR; TCRdb keeps in-frame clones, though not all of them. From that table come the V and J calls and clone size; the DNA was used to work out D and trimming. This table holds tens of thousands of clones, around 90% found once. CDR3 length equals 18 residues. This clonotype originated in a woman in her 50s in a cohort sampled during active COVID-19. This chain links TRBV1 with TRBJ2-3; the table's D call, TRBD2, has no DNA check behind it. TRBV1 is listed as a pseudogene. Sequences were obtained from peripheral blood. The CDR3 sequence: CTSSQVRTSGRAKDTQYF. DNA for the CDR3: TGCACCAGCAGCCAAGTGAGGACTAGCGGGAGGGCTAAAGATACGCAGTATTTT.